The clone carrying this T cell receptor (beta chain) counts as medium-sized by frequency. TRB rearrangements were amplified by touch-down multiplex PCR with mixed TRB-A/B primers. TCRdb re-called the multiplex PCR reads and catalogs CDR3 proteins one per entry, DNA excluded. The listing contains thousands of distinct CDR3 sequences. The CDR3 totals 17 residues. Germline V gene lookup returns CDR1 LNHDA and CDR2 SQIVND (reference sequence). This sample stems from a study of T cell clusters in autoimmune cytopenias. TRB was amplified from 250 ng of peripheral blood genomic DNA per sample. The chain couples TRBV19 to TRBJ2-6; the TCRdb call, TRBD1, lacks DNA for checking. The origin of this receptor is a human donor with an autoimmune cytopenia or autoimmune hepatitis (not recorded which). What was sequenced was peripheral blood. CDR3 loop: CASSTTQGSSGANVLTF.